Following are 9 T cell receptor beta chains from one sample sequenced in a study of T-cell memory formation after mild COVID-19. Via MiXCR, TCRdb re-called the 5' RACE reads, giving one row per CDR3 protein. The sample lists 280,000 or so distinct CDR3 sequences; approximately 7.6% were seen once. The sequencing sample was made of PBMCs or a T cell subset sorted from them (not recorded which). These TCRs come from a man aged 18 to 35 who had mild COVID-19 (a few samples of this study predate the infection). Cell type and time point are not known.

This clonotype was counted only a few times. This sequence joins TRBV20-1 and TRBJ2-4, with 7 nucleotides matching TRBD2. Germline trimming cut 5 bases from V and 7 bases from J; bases unmatched to any gene: 8. This CDR3 region has 13 residues. CDR1 is DFQATT, CDR2 SNEGSKA, per germline (reference sequence). The CDR3 DNA reads TGCAGTGCTTGGGCGGGGGACGTTAACATTCAGTACTTC. Encoded protein: CSAWAGDVNIQYF.

With regard to this clonotype: Mismatch with germline at one junction end may stem from a read error. The chain recombines TRBV11-2 with TRBJ2-5; 8 nucleotides agree with TRBD2. The CDR3 length is 16 residues. Germline CDR1 is SGHAT and CDR2 is FQNNGV. The CDR3 here is CASSLDAGTRSETQYF. CDR3 nucleotides: TGTGCCAGCAGCCTAGATGCCGGGACTAGGAGTGAGACCCAGTACTTC.

The chain links TRBV5-1 to TRBJ1-6, with D possibly TRBD1 on 6 matching bases. V was cut by 3 bases and J by 10 bases, with 26 bases left in between. Germline CDR1 reads SGHRS; CDR2 reads YFSETQ. The CDR3 contains 18 residues. The CDR3 loop reads CASSSHTGGGASLSPLHF. The CDR3 nucleotides are TGCGCCAGCAGCTCCCACACCGGGGGGGGCGCTTCTTTGTCACCCCTCCACTTT.

This clonotype occurred a few times. The chain's CDR3 is CASSLQGAKKPFF. The CDR3 nucleotides read TGTGCCAGCAGCTTGCAGGGGGCAAAAAAACCTTTCTTT. This chain uses TRBV5-4 with TRBJ1-1; 8 nucleotides agree with TRBD1. The V and J ends lost 1 base and 12 bases, in that order; junction bases with no gene match: 8. Germline V gene sequence: CDR1 SGHNT, CDR2 YYREEE (reference sequence). CDR3 length equals 13 residues.

This clonotype was detected only a few times. This chain links TRBV5-6 with TRBJ1-1; D possibly corresponds to TRBD1 (5 bases). V was clipped by 0 bases and J by 3 bases, with 15 bases between them. The CDR3 is 16 amino acids. The germline CDR1 and CDR2 sequences are SGHDT and YYEEEE. The CDR3 protein is CASSLGGPQGDTEAFF. The CDR3 region has the DNA TGTGCCAGCAGCTTGGGAGGCCCCCAAGGGGACACTGAAGCTTTCTTT.

This clonotype was picked up a small number of times. The chain joins TRBV20-1 to TRBJ2-7, with 7 bases aligning to TRBD1. This CDR3 is built from 13 residues. Per germline, CDR1 DFQATT and CDR2 SNEGSKA (reference sequence). V lost 6 bases and J lost 1; bases outside the gene matches: 6. DNA for the CDR3: TGCAGTGCCTCCGGGACAGCATCCTACGAGCAGTACGTC. Translation gives CSASGTASYEQYV.

This clonotype has more than one count but fewer than ten. The rearrangement joins TRBV9 to TRBJ1-1; possible D gene TRBD1, 5 bases. V was shortened by 0 bases and J by 4 bases, with 16 bases between the two germline ends. In germline, CDR1 is SGDLS, CDR2 YYNGEE. The CDR3 is made up of 16 amino acids. CDR3 nucleotide sequence: TGTGCCAGCAGCGTAGATCCTAGGCAGGGAAGCACTGAAGCTTTCTTT. Translating gives CASSVDPRQGSTEAFF.

This clonotype appeared a few times. The chain uses TRBV6-5 and TRBJ1-2, with D unresolved. CDR1 is MNHEY, CDR2 SVGAGI, per germline. V lost 6 bases and J lost 5, with 19 bases in between. This CDR3 has 15 amino acids. CDR3 sequence: CASRPGWASLYGYTF. In DNA, the CDR3 is TGTGCCAGCAGGCCAGGCTGGGCCAGCTTATATGGCTACACCTTC.

The rearrangement joins TRBV12-3 or TRBV12-4 to TRBJ1-2, with D possibly matching TRBD1 (5 bases). Trimming left V 6 bases short and J 8 bases short, with 13 bases between. This CDR3 region has 12 residues. CDR3 sequence reads: CASSPGGGGYTF. Written as DNA, the CDR3 is TGTGCCAGCAGCCCCGGGGGTGGAGGCTACACCTTC.